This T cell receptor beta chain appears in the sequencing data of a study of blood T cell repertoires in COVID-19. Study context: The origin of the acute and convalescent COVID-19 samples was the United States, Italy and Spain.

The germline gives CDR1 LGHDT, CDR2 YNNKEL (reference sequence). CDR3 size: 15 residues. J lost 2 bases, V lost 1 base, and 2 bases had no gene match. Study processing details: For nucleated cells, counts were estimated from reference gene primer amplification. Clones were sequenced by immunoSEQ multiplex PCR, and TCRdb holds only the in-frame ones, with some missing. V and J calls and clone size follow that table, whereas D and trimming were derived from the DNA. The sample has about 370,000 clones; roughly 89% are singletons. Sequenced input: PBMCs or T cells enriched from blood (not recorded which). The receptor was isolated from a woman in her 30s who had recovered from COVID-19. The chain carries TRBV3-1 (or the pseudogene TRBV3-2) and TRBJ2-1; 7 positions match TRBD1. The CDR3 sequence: CASSQVQGPYNEQFF. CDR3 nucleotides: TGTGCCAGCAGCCAAGTACAGGGGCCCTACAATGAGCAGTTCTTC.